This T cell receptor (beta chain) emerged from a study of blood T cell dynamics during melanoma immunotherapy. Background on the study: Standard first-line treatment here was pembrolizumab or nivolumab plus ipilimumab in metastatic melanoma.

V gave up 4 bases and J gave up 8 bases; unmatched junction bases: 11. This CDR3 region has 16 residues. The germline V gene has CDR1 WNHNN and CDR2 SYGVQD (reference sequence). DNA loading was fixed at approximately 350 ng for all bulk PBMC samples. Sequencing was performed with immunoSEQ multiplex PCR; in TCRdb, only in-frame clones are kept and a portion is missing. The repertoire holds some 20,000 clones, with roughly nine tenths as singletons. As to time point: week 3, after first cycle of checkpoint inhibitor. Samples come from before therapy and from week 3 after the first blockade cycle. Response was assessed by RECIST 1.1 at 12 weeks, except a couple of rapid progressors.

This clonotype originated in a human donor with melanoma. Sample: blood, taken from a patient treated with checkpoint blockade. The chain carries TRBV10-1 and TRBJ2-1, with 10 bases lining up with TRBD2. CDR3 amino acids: CASSGGASGSGDEQFF. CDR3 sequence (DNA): TGCGCCAGCAGTGGGGGGGCTAGCGGGAGTGGGGATGAGCAGTTCTTC.